This T cell receptor beta chain comes out of a study of regulatory T cells in long-lasting Graves disease. The TCR beta library used iRepertoire HTBI primers with Arm-PCR amplification of CDR3. Each CDR3 protein gets one entry after TCRdb re-called the multiplex PCR reads with MiXCR. The sample carries 500,000 to 700,000 distinct CDR3 sequences, 15% to 20% recorded once. Time point defined: newly diagnosed GD, antithyroid drugs for less than 3 months. RNA extracted from PBMCs served as the sequencing template. CDR1 and CDR2 from the germline V gene are MNHNS and SASEGT. This CDR3 is built from 14 residues. Deletions cut 2 bases from V and 2 bases from J, with 7 bases between. This clonotype was seen ten or more times. The data were also submitted as part of a second study, on T cells in Graves' hyperthyroidism and ophthalmopathy. That report adds: With a duration under 2 months, the hyperthyroidism was newly diagnosed in patients aged 18 to 65. The study excluded patients with uncontrolled infection, other autoimmune disease, pregnancy or lactation. The HTBI primer set drove a first-round RT-PCR of the TCR CDR3.

The rearrangement joins TRBV6-1 to TRBJ1-5; possibly TRBD1 for D (5 bases). The source was peripheral blood mononuclear cells (PBMCs), collected at new diagnosis, from a patient treated with antithyroid drugs. The sequence was collected from a woman aged 30 to 39 with Graves disease. CDR3 coding DNA: TGTGCCAGCAGTGAACAACAGGGCAATCAGCCCCAGCATTTT. Translating gives CASSEQQGNQPQHF.